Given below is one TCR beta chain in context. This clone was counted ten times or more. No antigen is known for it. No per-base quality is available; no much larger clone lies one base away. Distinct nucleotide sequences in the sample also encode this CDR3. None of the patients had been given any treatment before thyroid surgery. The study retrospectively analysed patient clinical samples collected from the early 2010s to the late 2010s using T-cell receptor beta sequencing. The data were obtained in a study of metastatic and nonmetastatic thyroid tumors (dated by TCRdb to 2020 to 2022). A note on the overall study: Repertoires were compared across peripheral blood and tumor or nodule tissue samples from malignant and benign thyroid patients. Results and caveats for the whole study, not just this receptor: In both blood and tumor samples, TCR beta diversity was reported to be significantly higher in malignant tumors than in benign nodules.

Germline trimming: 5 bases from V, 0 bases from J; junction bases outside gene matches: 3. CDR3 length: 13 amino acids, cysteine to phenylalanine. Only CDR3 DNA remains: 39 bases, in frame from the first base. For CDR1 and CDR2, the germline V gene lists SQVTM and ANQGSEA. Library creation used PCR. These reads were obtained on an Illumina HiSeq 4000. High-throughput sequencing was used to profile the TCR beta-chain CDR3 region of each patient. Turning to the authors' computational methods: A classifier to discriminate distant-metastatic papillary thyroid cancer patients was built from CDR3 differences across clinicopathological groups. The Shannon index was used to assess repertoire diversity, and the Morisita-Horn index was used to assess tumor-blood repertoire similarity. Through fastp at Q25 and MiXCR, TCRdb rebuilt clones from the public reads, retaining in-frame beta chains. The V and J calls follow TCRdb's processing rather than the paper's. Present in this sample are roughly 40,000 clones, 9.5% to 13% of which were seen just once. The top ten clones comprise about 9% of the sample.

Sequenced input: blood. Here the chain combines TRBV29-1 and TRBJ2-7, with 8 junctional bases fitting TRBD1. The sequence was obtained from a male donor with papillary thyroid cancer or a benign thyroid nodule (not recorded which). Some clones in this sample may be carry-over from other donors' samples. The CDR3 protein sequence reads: CSVPTGDSYEQYF. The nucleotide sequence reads TGCAGCGTTCCGACAGGGGACTCCTACGAGCAGTACTTC.